Sequencing of this T cell receptor beta chain was carried out in a study of cytomegalovirus exposure and HLA in healthy donors. Study conclusions and caveats: A likely sequencing artifact accounted for one observed cluster of highly shared sequence variants. The records held CMV serostatus as the only immune exposure information. TCR beta V- and J-gene trimming was later associated with a missense DCLRE1C variant.

The PCR employed 60 Vbeta primers together with 13 Jbeta primers. Original analysis: A later analysis tallied tens of millions of unique TCR beta chains, around 11 million of them shared. Profiling relied on immunoSEQ multiplex PCR, and the TCRdb table lists in-frame clones only, not all of them. Clone size and V and J calls were adopted from that table, with D and trimming inferred from the DNA. The repertoire has around 150,000 clones, 75% to 80% of them found once; the top ten carry 3% to 3.5%. Germline CDR1 reads MGHDK; CDR2 reads SYGVNS. The CDR3 contains 14 residues. V was cut by 5 bases and J by 0 bases, with 10 bases left in between. As concerns this clone: Its antigen is unidentified.

V usage is TRBV25-1 and J usage is TRBJ1-1; D is undetermined. The sequenced sample consisted of PBMCs. The TCR originated in a woman between 35 and 50 years old in good health and CMV-seronegative. CDR3 bases: TGTGCCAGCAGTCCCATACGGGTGAACACTGAAGCTTTCTTT. This codes for CASSPIRVNTEAFF.